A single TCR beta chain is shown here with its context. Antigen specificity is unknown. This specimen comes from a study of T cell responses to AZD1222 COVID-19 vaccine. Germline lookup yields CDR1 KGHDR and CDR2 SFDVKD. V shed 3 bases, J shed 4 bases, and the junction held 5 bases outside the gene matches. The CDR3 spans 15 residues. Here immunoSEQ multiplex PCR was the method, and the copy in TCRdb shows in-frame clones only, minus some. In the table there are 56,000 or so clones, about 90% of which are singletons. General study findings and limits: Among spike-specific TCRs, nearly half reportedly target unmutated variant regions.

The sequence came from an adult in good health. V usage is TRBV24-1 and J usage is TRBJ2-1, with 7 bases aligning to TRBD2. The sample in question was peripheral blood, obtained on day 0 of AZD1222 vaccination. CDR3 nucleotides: TGTGCCACCAGTGATGTTGGGGGGGGGTACAATGAGCAGTTCTTC. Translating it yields CATSDVGGGYNEQFF.